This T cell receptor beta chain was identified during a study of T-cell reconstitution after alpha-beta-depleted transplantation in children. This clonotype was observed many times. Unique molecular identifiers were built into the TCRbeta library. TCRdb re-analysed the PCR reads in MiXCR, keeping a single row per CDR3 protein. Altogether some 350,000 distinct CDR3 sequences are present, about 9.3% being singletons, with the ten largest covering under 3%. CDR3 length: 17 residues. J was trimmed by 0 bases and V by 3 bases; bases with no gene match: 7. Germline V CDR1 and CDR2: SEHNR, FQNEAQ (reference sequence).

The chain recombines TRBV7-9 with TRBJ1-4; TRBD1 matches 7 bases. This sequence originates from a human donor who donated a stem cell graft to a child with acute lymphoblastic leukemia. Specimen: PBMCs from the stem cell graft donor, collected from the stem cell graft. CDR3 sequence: CASSFETGLSTNEKLFF. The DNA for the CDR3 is TGTGCCAGCAGCTTTGAGACAGGGTTATCAACTAATGAAAAACTGTTTTTT.